A selection of T cell receptor beta chains follows, all from one sample in a study of blood T cell repertoires in COVID-19. The repertoire was sequenced with immunoSEQ multiplex PCR; TCRdb's copy has only in-frame clones and lacks some. The repertoire includes over 250,000 clones, 88% of them detected once, and roughly 10% sits in the top ten. The sample taken for sequencing was peripheral blood. The receptors were sampled from a woman between 65 and 79 years old with COVID-19, enrolled during active disease. The CDR3 runs from the conserved cysteine through the conserved F or W.

j_call | v_call | cdr3_aa
TRBJ2-3 | TRBV2 | CASSSRTSGTTDTQYF
TRBJ2-3 | TRBV30 | CAWSRGGLPDTQYF
TRBJ1-5 | TRBV2 | CASSAFRNQPQHF
TRBJ1-6 | TRBV2 | CASRSTGLHNSPLHF
TRBJ1-1 | TRBV5-1 | CASSLEGGVTEAFF
TRBJ1-5 | TRBV27 | CASSLKGIQPQHF
TRBJ1-5 | TRBV29-1 | CSVANRGNQPQHF
TRBJ1-2 | TRBV6-1 | CASSEVVLQGYGYTF
TRBJ2-4 | TRBV9 | CASSRTGQAKNIQYF
TRBJ2-3 | TRBV28 | CASGLSRPNTDTQYF
TRBJ1-1 | TRBV25-1 | CASSERGGTEAFF
TRBJ1-5 | TRBV6-2/TRBV6-3 | CASSPRTGDQPQHF
TRBJ1-1 | TRBV13 | CASSKTGQNTEAFF
TRBJ2-3 | TRBV7-8 | CASSIRSSSGVFISTDTQYF
TRBJ2-1 | TRBV19 | CASRQGRDNEQFF
TRBJ2-7 | TRBV6-5 | CASRPWTGTEQYF
TRBJ2-7 | TRBV7-9 | CASSLARVVGGEQYF
TRBJ2-7 | TRBV28 | CASSPPQVPTYEQYF
TRBJ1-5 | TRBV12-3/TRBV12-4 | CASSAHMDQPQHF
TRBJ2-5 | TRBV19 | CASTARPLTGGRETQYF
TRBJ1-2 | TRBV28 | CASSLGQGGNGYTF
TRBJ2-3 | TRBV25-1 | CASSGGWYESDTQYF
TRBJ1-5 | TRBV15 | CATSRGGQGQPQHF
TRBJ1-5 | TRBV27 | CASSLNRVGQPQHF
TRBJ1-6 | TRBV2 | CASSVNSPLHF
TRBJ1-6 | TRBV18 | CASSPPPYNSPLHF
TRBJ2-7 | TRBV11-3 | CASSPSGSLSYEQYF
TRBJ1-1 | TRBV11-1 | CASSLRDRPNTEAFF
TRBJ1-1 | TRBV7-9 | CASIRGSNTEAFF
TRBJ2-1 | TRBV11-3 | CASSSRGLAGGNEQFF
TRBJ1-5 | TRBV30 | CAWSIGYSNQPQHF
TRBJ1-1 | TRBV5-1 | CASSLSNTEAFF
TRBJ1-3 | TRBV4-1 | CASSIQQGNTIYF
TRBJ1-6 | TRBV6-5 | CASTKDREYSPLHF
TRBJ2-2 | TRBV5-1 | CASNPSSINTGELFF
TRBJ1-1 | TRBV5-4 | CASSLELTNTEAFF
TRBJ2-1 | TRBV28 | CASSLGPGQFF
TRBJ1-2 | TRBV4-2 | CASSHEPGRGRAYGYTF
TRBJ1-5 | TRBV18 | CASSLIAGQGVRGNQPQHF
TRBJ2-5 | TRBV6-7 | CASSYSMQAGETQYF
TRBJ2-7 | TRBV12-2 | CASRLVSWRKHSYEQYF
TRBJ2-1 | TRBV5-1 | CASRYTSGTYNEQFF
TRBJ2-3 | TRBV24-1 | CATSDRLSGRVDTQYF
TRBJ1-2 | TRBV6-5 | CASSPTDSFYGYTF
TRBJ2-1 | TRBV24-1 | CATSDLVAGGYNEQFF